The next 2 T cell receptor beta chains were all read from a single sample in a study of regulatory T cells in long-lasting Graves disease. TCR beta libraries were built with iRepertoire HTBI primers and Arm-PCR of CDR3 regions. TCRdb reprocessed the multiplex PCR reads with MiXCR, giving one entry per CDR3 protein. The sample yields around 500,000 distinct CDR3 sequences, roughly 15% seen once. The time point was: newly diagnosed GD, antithyroid drugs for less than 3 months. Extracted RNA from PBMCs served as the source of the TCR library. These data also formed part of another study, on T cells in Graves' hyperthyroidism and ophthalmopathy.

The material sequenced was peripheral blood mononuclear cells (PBMCs), taken at new diagnosis, from a patient treated with antithyroid drugs. The source is a woman in her forties or fifties with Graves disease.

The chain uses TRBV28 and TRBJ1-1; 7 bases line up with TRBD1. Germline CDR1 and CDR2: MDHEN and SYDVKM. V was clipped by 7 bases and J by 3 bases; unmatched bases: 5. CDR3 length equals 13 residues. The CDR3 DNA is TGTGCCAGCACCACGACAGGGTACACTGAAGCTTTCTTT. It is translated as CASTTTGYTEAFF.

This clonotype was seen many times. The chain recombines TRBV7-8 with TRBJ2-3, with D maybe TRBD2 (5 bases). CDR1 and CDR2 from the germline V gene are SGHVS and FQNEAQ. Deletions cut 4 bases from V and 2 bases from J, with 10 bases between. The CDR3 totals 14 residues. The CDR3 DNA follows: TGTGCCAGCAGCTACCGACGGGACACAGATACGCAGTATTTT. Protein sequence: CASSYRRDTDTQYF. Complete variable domain (other parts from reference TRBV7-8 and TRBJ2-3): GAGVSQSPRYKVAKRGQDVALRCDPISGHVSLFWYQQALGQGPEFLTYFQNEAQLDKSGLPSDRFFAERPEGSVSTLKIQRTQQEDSAVYLCASSYRRDTDTQYFGPGTRLTVL.